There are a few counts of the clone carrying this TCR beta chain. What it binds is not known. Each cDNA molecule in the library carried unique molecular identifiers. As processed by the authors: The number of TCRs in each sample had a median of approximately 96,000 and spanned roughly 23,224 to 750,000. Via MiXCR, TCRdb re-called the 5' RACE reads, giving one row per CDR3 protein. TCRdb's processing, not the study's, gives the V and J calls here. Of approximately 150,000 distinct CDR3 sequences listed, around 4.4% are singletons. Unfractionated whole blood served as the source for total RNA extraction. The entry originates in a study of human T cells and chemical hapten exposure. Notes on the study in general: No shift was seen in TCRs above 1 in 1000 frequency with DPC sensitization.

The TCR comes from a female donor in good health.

This CDR3 is CASTRAETNSTDTQYF. The CDR3 nucleotides read TGTGCCAGCACCCGAGCGGAGACCAATAGCACAGATACGCAGTATTTT. The J gene is TRBJ2-3, the V gene TRBV21-1; whether TRBD2, the table's D call, matches the DNA was not checked. TRBV21-1 corresponds to a pseudogene. The CDR3 sequence is 16 residues long.